One sample yielded the 18 T cell receptor beta chains listed below, sequenced in a study of a mutant IDH1 vaccine in newly diagnosed glioma. Assay: immunoSEQ multiplex PCR; the TCRdb copy retains only in-frame clones and omits some. The data show 50,000 to 85,000 clones, over 75% seen once. Time point defined: week 23, last vaccination. Every vaccination contained 300 ug of the mutant IDH1 20-mer peptide and was paired with topical imiquimod. Antigens for these TCRs are unknown. Sequencing used PBMCs, obtained from a glioma patient whose treatment included an IDH1 peptide vaccine. The receptor set was obtained from a man between 18 and 35 years old with glioma.

The gene calls are TRBV4-1 and TRBJ1-5; D not resolved. Germline-derived CDR1 and CDR2 are MGHRA and YSYEKL. The CDR3 loop spans 16 amino acids. Trimming cost V 0 bases and J 5 bases, with 14 bases left between them. The CDR3 DNA sequence: TGCGCCAGCAGCCAAGATGGAGGAGGCGGACATCAGCCCCAGCATTTT. Its translation is CASSQDGGGGHQPQHF.

The chain recombines TRBV21-1 with TRBJ1-2. TRBV21-1 is a known pseudogene. This CDR3 contains 14 residues. The CDR3 loop is CASSRGTVFYGYTF. The CDR3 region has the DNA TGTGCCAGCAGCCGGGGGACGGTCTTCTATGGCTACACCTTC.

This chain links TRBV30 with TRBJ2-7, with 10 positions matching TRBD1. Trimming cost V 0 bases and J 6 bases; bases outside gene matches: 14. The CDR3 length is 17 residues. Germline assignment: CDR1 GTSNPN and CDR2 SVGIG (reference sequence). CDR3 bases: TGTGCCTGGAGTGTACGAAAAACCGGGACAGGGGCGGGCGAGCAGTACTTC. Amino acids: CAWSVRKTGTGAGEQYF.

V and J are TRBV19 and TRBJ1-5; maybe TRBD1 (5 bases). The V and J ends lost 6 bases and 6 bases respectively, with 30 bases between them. Germline CDR1 is LNHDA and CDR2 is SQIVND (reference sequence). The CDR3 length is 19 residues. Here the CDR3 reads CASSRLKGREGLLTQPQHF. CDR3 in DNA: TGTGCCAGTAGCCGCCTAAAGGGCAGGGAGGGCCTACTCACTCAGCCCCAGCATTTT.

This clone was seen a single time. The chain is built from TRBV18 and TRBJ1-1, with unresolved D. This CDR3 spans 15 amino acids. The V end lost 4 bases, the J end lost 7 bases, and 19 bases lay between the germline ends. Per the germline V gene, CDR1 is KGHSH and CDR2 is LQKENI. CDR3 sequence: CASSLSGAPVLEAFF. In nucleotides, the CDR3 is TGTGCCAGCTCACTCAGCGGAGCGCCCGTCCTTGAAGCTTTCTTT.

The chain uses TRBV28 and TRBJ2-7; D is unclear. V lost 4 bases and J lost 5, with 15 bases in between. Germline V gene data show CDR1 as MDHEN and CDR2 as SYDVKM. CDR3 length equals 14 residues. The CDR3 loop is CASSSEGSRNEQYF. The CDR3 coding sequence is TGTGCCAGCAGTTCCGAAGGCTCCCGGAACGAGCAGTACTTC.

The chain is built from TRBV4-2 and TRBJ1-2; D gene unclear. V shed 0 bases and J shed 1 base, with 15 bases lying between them. The length of the CDR3 is 17 residues. CDR1 is LGHNA and CDR2 is YNFKEQ in the germline V gene. CDR3 nucleotide sequence: TGTGCCAGCAGCCAAGAGCTAGGACGGAATGTTAACTATGGCTACACCTTC. It translates to CASSQELGRNVNYGYTF.

The chain recombines TRBV28 with TRBJ1-1; 7 bases match TRBD1. Germline V gives CDR1 MDHEN, CDR2 SYDVKM. The V gene end was trimmed by 10 bases and the J gene end by 5 bases; junction bases not matched to a gene: 10. CDR3 length: 13 residues. DNA of the CDR3: TGTGCCACCTTCCCAGGGGGAGGGACTGAAGCTTTCTTT. The encoded protein is CATFPGGGTEAFF.

The rearrangement links TRBV11-3 to TRBJ2-5; maybe TRBD2 (5 bases). The germline gives CDR1 SGHNT, CDR2 YENEEA. This CDR3 spans 14 amino acids. Trimming took 3 bases from V and 1 from J, leaving 9 bases between them. Written as DNA, the CDR3 is TGTGCCAGCAGCTTTCGGGGTCCCCAAGAGACCCAGTACTTC. It translates to CASSFRGPQETQYF.

The V and J genes are TRBV7-2 and TRBJ1-5, with TRBD1 matching over 7 bases. J gave up 6 bases and V 5 bases, and 7 bases lay outside the gene matches. This CDR3 has 14 amino acids. The V gene's germline CDR1 is SGHTA and CDR2 FQGNSA. The CDR3 region has the DNA TGTGCCAGCAGCCCCAGGGGGTCCGTTCAGCCCCAGCATTTT. This translates into CASSPRGSVQPQHF.

The rearrangement uses TRBV7-2 and TRBJ1-2, with unresolved D. The V end was cut by 5 bases, the J end by 4 bases, with 11 bases between. The CDR3 has 13 amino acids. Germline-derived CDR1 and CDR2 are SGHTA and FQGNSA. The DNA of the CDR3 is TGTGCCAGCAGCACGGGCAACGTCTATGGCTACACCTTC. It encodes CASSTGNVYGYTF.

In regard to this clone: At one boundary the junction diverges from the germline segment, which might be a read error. The chain recombines TRBV6-6 with TRBJ2-2; D not resolved. Germline CDR1 and CDR2: MNHNY and SVGAGI (reference sequence). The CDR3 has 13 amino acids. Here the CDR3 DNA reads TGTGCCAGCAGTTTTGCCCTCCCCGGAGAGCTGTTTTTT. Its translation: CASSFALPGELFF.

This chain joins TRBV6-5 and TRBJ1-1; D is ambiguous. Trimming left V 6 bases short and J 0 bases short, with 11 bases between. This CDR3 contains 14 residues. CDR1 is MNHEY and CDR2 is SVGAGI in the germline V gene. The CDR3 DNA is TGTGCCAGCAGAAGAAATCGCATGAACACTGAAGCTTTCTTT. Translated, it gives CASRRNRMNTEAFF.

The J gene is TRBJ2-7, the V gene TRBV5-5; 8 nucleotides match TRBD1. CDR3 length equals 16 residues. The ends lost 4 bases at V and 2 bases at J; junction bases unmatched: 11. Germline CDR1 reads SGHKS; CDR2 reads YYEKEE (reference sequence). The CDR3 is CASSVGHRTGTYEQYF. CDR3 in DNA: TGTGCCAGCAGCGTGGGGCACCGGACAGGGACCTACGAGCAGTACTTC.

This clone was observed a few times. V is TRBV2 and J is TRBJ1-2, with no clear D. V was cut by 7 bases and J by 4 bases, with 13 bases left in between. The CDR3 has 13 residues. Germline V gene data show CDR1 as SNHLY and CDR2 as FYNNEI. The CDR3 sequence is CASTIRRGYGYTF. CDR3 DNA sequence: TGTGCCAGCACAATCAGACGGGGCTATGGCTACACCTTC.

The chain is built from TRBV6-6 and TRBJ2-3; D call uncertain. The germline CDR1 and CDR2 sequences are MNHNY and SVGAGI (reference sequence). The ends were cut back, 6 bases at V and 5 bases at J, with 15 bases in the middle. This CDR3 is built from 14 residues. CDR3 amino acids: CASSSIDPLDTQYF. CDR3 nucleotide sequence: TGTGCCAGCAGCTCCATCGACCCGTTAGATACGCAGTATTTT.

This clone was detected only once. V is TRBV5-1 and J is TRBJ1-1; 7 bases are a match to TRBD1. The CDR3 has 17 amino acids. Per germline, CDR1 SGHRS and CDR2 YFSETQ. The V and J ends lost 4 bases and 2 bases, in that order; junction bases with no gene match: 14. DNA of the CDR3: TGCGCCAGCAGCAGACGACAGGGAACAAACCGCAACACTGAAGCTTTCTTT. It yields the protein CASSRRQGTNRNTEAFF.

V usage is TRBV5-1 and J usage is TRBJ1-1, with D possibly matching TRBD1 (5 bases). The V gene's germline CDR1 is SGHRS and CDR2 YFSETQ. V dropped 0 bases and J dropped 1 base, with 10 bases sitting between them. This CDR3 has 15 residues. The CDR3 nucleotides are TGCGCCAGCAGCTTGGTAACGGGGGGGAACACTGAAGCTTTCTTT. Protein product: CASSLVTGGNTEAFF.